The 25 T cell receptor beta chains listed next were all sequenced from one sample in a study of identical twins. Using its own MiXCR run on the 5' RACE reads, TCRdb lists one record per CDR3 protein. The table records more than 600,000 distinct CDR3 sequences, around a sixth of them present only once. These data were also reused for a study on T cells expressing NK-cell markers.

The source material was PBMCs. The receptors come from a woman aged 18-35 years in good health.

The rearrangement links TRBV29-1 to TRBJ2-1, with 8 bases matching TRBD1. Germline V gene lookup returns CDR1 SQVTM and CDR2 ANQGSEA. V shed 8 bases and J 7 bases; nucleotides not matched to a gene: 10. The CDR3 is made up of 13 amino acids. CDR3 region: CSTRQGLDNEQFF. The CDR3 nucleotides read TGCAGCACCCGACAGGGGCTTGATAATGAGCAGTTCTTC.

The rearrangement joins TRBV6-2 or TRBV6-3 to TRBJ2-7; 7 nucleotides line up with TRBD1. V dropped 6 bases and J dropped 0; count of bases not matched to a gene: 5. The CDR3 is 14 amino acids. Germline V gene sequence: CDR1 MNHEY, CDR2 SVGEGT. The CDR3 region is CASSWTGNSYEQYF. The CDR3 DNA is TGTGCCAGCAGCTGGACAGGAAACTCCTACGAGCAGTACTTC.

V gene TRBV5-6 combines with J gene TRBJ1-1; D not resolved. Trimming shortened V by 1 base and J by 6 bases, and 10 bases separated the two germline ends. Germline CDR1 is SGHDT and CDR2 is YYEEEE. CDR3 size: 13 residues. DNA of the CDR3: TGTGCCAGCAGCTTGAAAACATCCGCTGAAGCTTTCTTT. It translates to CASSLKTSAEAFF.

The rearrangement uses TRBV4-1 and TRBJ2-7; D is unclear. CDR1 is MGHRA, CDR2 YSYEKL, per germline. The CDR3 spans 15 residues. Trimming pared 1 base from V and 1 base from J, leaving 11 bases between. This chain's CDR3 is CASSQVGQASYEQYF. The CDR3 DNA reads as TGCGCCAGCAGCCAAGTAGGGCAAGCTTCCTACGAGCAGTACTTC.

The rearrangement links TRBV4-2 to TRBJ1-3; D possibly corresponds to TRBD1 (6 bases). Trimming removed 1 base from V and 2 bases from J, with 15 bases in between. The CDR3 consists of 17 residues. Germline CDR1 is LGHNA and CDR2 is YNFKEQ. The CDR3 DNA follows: TGTGCCAGCAGCCAAGCAGTAGGCAGGGGCACTGGAAACACCATATATTTT. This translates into CASSQAVGRGTGNTIYF.

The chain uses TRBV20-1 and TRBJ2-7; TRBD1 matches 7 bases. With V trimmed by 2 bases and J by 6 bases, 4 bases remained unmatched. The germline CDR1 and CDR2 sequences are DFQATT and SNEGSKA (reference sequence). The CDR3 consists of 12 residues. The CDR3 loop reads CSARRGGGEQYF. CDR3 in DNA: TGCAGTGCTAGACGAGGGGGCGGCGAGCAGTACTTC.

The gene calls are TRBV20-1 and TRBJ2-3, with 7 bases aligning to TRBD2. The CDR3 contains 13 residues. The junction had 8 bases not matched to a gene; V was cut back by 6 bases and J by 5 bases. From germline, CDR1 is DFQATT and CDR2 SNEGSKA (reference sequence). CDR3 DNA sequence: TGCAGTGCCCTCTGGGCGGGGGTAGATACGCAGTATTTT. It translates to CSALWAGVDTQYF.

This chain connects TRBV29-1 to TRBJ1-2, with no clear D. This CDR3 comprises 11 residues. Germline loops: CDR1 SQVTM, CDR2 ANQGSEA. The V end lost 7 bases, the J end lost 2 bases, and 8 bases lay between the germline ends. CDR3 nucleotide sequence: TGCAGCGCTGGACTGAACTATGGCTACACCTTC. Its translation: CSAGLNYGYTF.

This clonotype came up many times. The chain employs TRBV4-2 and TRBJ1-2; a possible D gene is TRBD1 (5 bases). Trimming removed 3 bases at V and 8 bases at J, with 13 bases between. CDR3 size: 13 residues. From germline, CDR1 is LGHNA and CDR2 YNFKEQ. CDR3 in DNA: TGTGCCAGCAGCCAGTGGCGGGGGGGAGGCTACACCTTC. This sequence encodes CASSQWRGGGYTF.

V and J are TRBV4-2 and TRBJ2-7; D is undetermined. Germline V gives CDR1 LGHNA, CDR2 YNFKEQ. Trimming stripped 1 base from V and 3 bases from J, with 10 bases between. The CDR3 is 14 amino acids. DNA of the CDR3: TGTGCCAGCAGCCAAGCGTATGAAGGCTACGAGCAGTACTTC. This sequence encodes CASSQAYEGYEQYF.

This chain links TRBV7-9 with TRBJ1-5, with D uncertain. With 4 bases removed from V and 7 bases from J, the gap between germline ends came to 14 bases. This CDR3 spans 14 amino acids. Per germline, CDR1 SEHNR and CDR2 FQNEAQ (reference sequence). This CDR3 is CASSSSAKIQPQHF. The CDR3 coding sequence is TGTGCCAGCAGCTCCTCGGCCAAGATCCAGCCCCAGCATTTT.

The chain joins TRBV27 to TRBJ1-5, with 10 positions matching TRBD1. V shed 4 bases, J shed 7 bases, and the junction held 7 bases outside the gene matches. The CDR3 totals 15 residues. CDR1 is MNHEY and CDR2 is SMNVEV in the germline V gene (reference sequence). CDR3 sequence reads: CASSYGTGAVQPQHF. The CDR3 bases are TGTGCCAGCAGTTATGGGACAGGGGCGGTACAGCCCCAGCATTTT.

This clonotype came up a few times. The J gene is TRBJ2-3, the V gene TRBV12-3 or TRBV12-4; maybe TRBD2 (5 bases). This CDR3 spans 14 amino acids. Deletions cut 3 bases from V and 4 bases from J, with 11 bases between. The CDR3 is CASSFGGSADTQYF. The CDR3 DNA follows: TGTGCCAGCAGTTTTGGTGGGAGCGCAGATACGCAGTATTTT.

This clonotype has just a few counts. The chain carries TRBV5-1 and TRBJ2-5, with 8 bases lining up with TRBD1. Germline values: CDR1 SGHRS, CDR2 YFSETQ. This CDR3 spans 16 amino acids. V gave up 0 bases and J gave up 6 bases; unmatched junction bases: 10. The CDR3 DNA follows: TGCGCCAGCAGCTTGGCTACCGGGACAGGTCAGAAGACCCAGTACTTC. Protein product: CASSLATGTGQKTQYF.

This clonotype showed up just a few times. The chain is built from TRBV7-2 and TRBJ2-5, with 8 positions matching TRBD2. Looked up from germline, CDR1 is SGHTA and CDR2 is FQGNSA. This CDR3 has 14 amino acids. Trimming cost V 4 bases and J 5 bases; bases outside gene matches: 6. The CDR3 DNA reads TGTGCCAGCAGCTCCAGCGGGAGCACCGAGACCCAGTACTTC. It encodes CASSSSGSTETQYF. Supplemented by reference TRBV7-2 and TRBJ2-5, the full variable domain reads GAGVSQSPSNKVTEKGKDVELRCDPISGHTALYWYRQSLGQGLEFLIYFQGNSAPDKSGLPSDRFSAERTGGSVSTLTIQRTQQEDSAVYLCASSSSGSTETQYFGPGTRLLVL.

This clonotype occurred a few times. The CDR3 sequence is CASSLLVSGELFF. The CDR3 DNA reads as TGTGCCAGCAGTTTGCTAGTCTCCGGGGAGCTGTTTTTT. This chain connects TRBV12-3 or TRBV12-4 to TRBJ2-2; no firm D call. V lost 3 bases to trimming and J lost 6 bases, with 8 bases between them. This CDR3 is 13 amino acids long.

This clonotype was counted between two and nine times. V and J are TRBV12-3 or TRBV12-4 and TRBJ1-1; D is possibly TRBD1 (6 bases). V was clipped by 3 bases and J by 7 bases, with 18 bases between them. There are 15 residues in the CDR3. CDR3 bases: TGTGCCAGCAGTTTTTTTAACAGGGCCTTTGTTGAAGCTTTCTTT. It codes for CASSFFNRAFVEAFF.

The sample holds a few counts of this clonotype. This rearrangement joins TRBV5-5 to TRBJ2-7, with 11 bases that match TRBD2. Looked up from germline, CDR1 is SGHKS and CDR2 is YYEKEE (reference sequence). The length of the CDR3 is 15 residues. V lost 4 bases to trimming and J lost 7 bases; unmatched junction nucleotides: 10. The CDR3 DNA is TGTGCCAGCAGCGATCTAGCGGGAGGTCCCTGGGAGCAGTACTTC. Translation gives CASSDLAGGPWEQYF.

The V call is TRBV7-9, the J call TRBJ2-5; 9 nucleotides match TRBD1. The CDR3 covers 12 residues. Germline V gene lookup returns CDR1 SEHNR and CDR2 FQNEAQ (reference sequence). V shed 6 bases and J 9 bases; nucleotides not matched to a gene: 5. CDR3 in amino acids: CASRPGDRAQYF. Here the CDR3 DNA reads TGTGCCAGCAGACCCGGGGACAGGGCCCAGTACTTC.

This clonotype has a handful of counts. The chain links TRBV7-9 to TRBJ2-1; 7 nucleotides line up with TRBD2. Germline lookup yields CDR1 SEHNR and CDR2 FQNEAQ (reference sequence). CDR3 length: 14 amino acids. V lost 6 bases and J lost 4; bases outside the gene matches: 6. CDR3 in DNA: TGTGCCAGCAGACGGGGGGAGGGTTACAATGAGCAGTTCTTC. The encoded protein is CASRRGEGYNEQFF. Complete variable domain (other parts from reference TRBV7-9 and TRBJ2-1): DTGVSQNPRHKITKRGQNVTFRCDPISEHNRLYWYRQTLGQGPEFLTYFQNEAQLEKSRLLSDRFSAERPKGSFSTLEIQRTEQGDSAMYLCASRRGEGYNEQFFGPGTRLTVL.

The CDR3 sequence: CASSYSRERAILGYTF. In DNA form, the CDR3 reads TGTGCCAGCAGTTACTCCCGGGAGCGGGCGATCTTGGGCTACACCTTC. J is TRBJ1-2 and V is TRBV6-5; D not certain. The CDR3 has 16 amino acids. CDR1 and CDR2 (germline): MNHEY, SVGAGI. The germline V and J ends were trimmed by 0 bases and 8 bases, with 19 bases remaining between them.

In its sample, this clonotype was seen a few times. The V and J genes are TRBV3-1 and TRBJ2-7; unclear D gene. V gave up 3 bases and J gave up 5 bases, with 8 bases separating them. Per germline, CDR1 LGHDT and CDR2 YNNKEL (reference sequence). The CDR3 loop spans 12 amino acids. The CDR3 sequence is CASSHLGDEQYF. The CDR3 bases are TGTGCCAGCAGCCATCTAGGAGACGAGCAGTACTTC.

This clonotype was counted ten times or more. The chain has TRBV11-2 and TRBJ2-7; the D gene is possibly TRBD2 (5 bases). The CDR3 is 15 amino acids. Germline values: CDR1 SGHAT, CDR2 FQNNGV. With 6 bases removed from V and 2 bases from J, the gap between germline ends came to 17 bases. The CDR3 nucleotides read TGTGCCAGCAGGTCCATAAGCGGAAAGCCCTACGAGCAGTACTTC. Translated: CASRSISGKPYEQYF.

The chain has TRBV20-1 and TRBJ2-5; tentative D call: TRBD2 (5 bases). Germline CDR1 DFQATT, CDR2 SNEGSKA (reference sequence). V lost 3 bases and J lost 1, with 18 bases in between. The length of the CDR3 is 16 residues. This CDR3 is CSASDPRGSAQETQYF. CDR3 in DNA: TGCAGTGCTAGCGACCCCCGAGGTAGCGCCCAAGAGACCCAGTACTTC.

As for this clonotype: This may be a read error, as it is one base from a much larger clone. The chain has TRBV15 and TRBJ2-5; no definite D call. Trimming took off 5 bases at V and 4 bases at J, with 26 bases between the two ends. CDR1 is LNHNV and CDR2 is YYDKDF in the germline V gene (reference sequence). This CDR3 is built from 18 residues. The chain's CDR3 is CATSGDPRRSGKGETQYF. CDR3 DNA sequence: TGTGCCACCAGCGGCGACCCCCGTCGTAGTGGGAAAGGAGAGACCCAGTACTTC.